Each of the 14 T cell receptor beta chains below was sequenced from the same sample in a study of cytomegalovirus exposure and HLA in healthy donors. Measured with immunoSEQ multiplex PCR; TCRdb has only the in-frame clones, and not every one. The table has fewer than 350,000 clones, roughly 88% seen once. Sequencing input: PBMCs. These receptors were collected from a young woman in good health and CMV-seronegative.

The chain employs TRBV19 and TRBJ1-1; tentatively, D is TRBD1 (6 bases). Germline V gives CDR1 LNHDA, CDR2 SQIVND (reference sequence). This CDR3 contains 16 residues. Trimming stripped 3 bases from V and 0 bases from J, with 14 bases between. The DNA of the CDR3 is TGTGCCAGTAGTATGATGACCAGGACAGTGAACACTGAAGCTTTCTTT. Encoded protein: CASSMMTRTVNTEAFF.

This clone was found once. This rearrangement joins TRBV11-2 to TRBJ2-1, with 11 bases aligning to TRBD2. J gave up 8 bases and V 5 bases, and 11 bases lay outside the gene matches. The CDR3 extends over 16 amino acids. The germline CDR1 and CDR2 sequences are SGHAT and FQNNGV. CDR3 sequence reads: CASSLTLAGGPDEQFF. CDR3 DNA: TGTGCCAGCAGCCTTACCTTAGCGGGAGGGCCGGATGAGCAGTTCTTC.

The chain has TRBV4-1 and TRBJ2-1; a weak D match, TRBD2 (5 bases). CDR3 length: 15 amino acids. Per germline, CDR1 MGHRA and CDR2 YSYEKL. Between the trimmed V and J ends, which lost 0 bases and 6 bases, there was a span of 12 bases. In nucleotides, the CDR3 is TGCGCCAGCAGCCAAGACCCCGGGCTAGCCAATGAGCAGTTCTTC. Translated: CASSQDPGLANEQFF.

The chain carries TRBV27 and TRBJ2-2, with 10 bases lining up with TRBD2. With 6 bases clipped from V and 1 base from J, the junction kept 2 bases outside the gene matches. Germline CDR1 reads MNHEY; CDR2 reads SMNVEV (reference sequence). There are 15 residues in the CDR3. As DNA, the CDR3 is TGTGCCAGCAGGATAGCGGGAGGGAACACCGGGGAGCTGTTTTTT. Protein sequence: CASRIAGGNTGELFF.

The rearrangement links TRBV7-2 to TRBJ1-1, with D hard to call. The CDR3 consists of 15 residues. Germline V gene sequence: CDR1 SGHTA, CDR2 FQGNSA. Trimming removed 1 base at V and 5 bases at J, with 14 bases between. The CDR3 protein is CASSLGENRRTEAFF. The CDR3 DNA is TGTGCCAGCAGCTTAGGGGAGAACCGGAGGACTGAAGCTTTCTTT.

This chain joins TRBV6-5 and TRBJ2-7; 8 positions agree with TRBD1. V lost 8 bases and J lost 3; bases outside the gene matches: 6. This CDR3 region has 13 residues. Per germline, CDR1 MNHEY and CDR2 SVGAGI. CDR3 residues: CASSRTGRYEQYF. For the CDR3, the DNA is TGTGCCAGCTCCCGGACAGGGCGCTACGAGCAGTACTTC.

The chain couples TRBV5-4 to TRBJ2-1; D is possibly TRBD1 (6 bases). From germline, CDR1 is SGHNT and CDR2 YYREEE (reference sequence). This CDR3 has 14 residues. Trimming removed 3 bases from V and 5 bases from J, with 12 bases in between. CDR3 sequence: CASSWDTRDNEQFF. CDR3 sequence (DNA): TGTGCCAGCAGCTGGGACACGCGGGACAATGAGCAGTTCTTC.

This sequence joins TRBV6-6 and TRBJ2-7; no definite D call. The V end lost 6 bases, the J end lost 0 bases, and 6 bases lay between the germline ends. Germline CDR1 is MNHNY and CDR2 is SVGAGI (reference sequence). CDR3 length equals 12 residues. CDR3 bases: TGTGCCAGCAGCCGTAGCTCCTACGAGCAGTACTTC. It is translated as CASSRSSYEQYF.

The chain employs TRBV19 and TRBJ2-1; possible D gene TRBD2, 7 bases. V was shortened by 3 bases and J by 8 bases, with 17 bases between the two germline ends. There are 15 residues in the CDR3. Germline V lookup: CDR1 LNHDA, CDR2 SQIVND (reference sequence). This CDR3 is CASSMGAGVADEQFF. The CDR3 bases are TGTGCCAGTAGTATGGGGGCGGGAGTGGCGGATGAGCAGTTCTTC. Using reference TRBV19 and TRBJ2-1 for the parts outside the CDR3, the full variable domain is DGGITQSPKYLFRKEGQNVTLSCEQNLNHDAMYWYRQDPGQGLRLIYYSQIVNDFQKGDIAEGYSVSREKKESFPLTVTSAQKNPTAFYLCASSMGAGVADEQFFGPGTRLTVL.

The chain is built from TRBV28 and TRBJ1-2; 8 nucleotides match TRBD1. Germline lookup yields CDR1 MDHEN and CDR2 SYDVKM. V shed 7 bases and J 1 base; nucleotides not matched to a gene: 8. The CDR3 runs 15 residues. The CDR3 DNA reads as TGTGCCAGCATCCTAGGCGGACAGGGTAACTATGGCTACACCTTC. It specifies CASILGGQGNYGYTF.

CDR3 coding DNA: TGCAGCGTTGAGTCGGACAGGGTTTCCACTGAAGCTTTCTTT. As protein: CSVESDRVSTEAFF. V and J are TRBV29-1 and TRBJ1-1; 8 bases map to TRBD1. In germline, CDR1 is SQVTM, CDR2 ANQGSEA. The CDR3 covers 14 residues. V lost 3 bases and J lost 4; bases outside the gene matches: 7.

The genes are TRBV28 and TRBJ2-7; no firm D call. From germline, CDR1 is MDHEN and CDR2 SYDVKM. This CDR3 has 12 residues. Trimming removed 5 bases at V and 3 bases at J, with 8 bases between. The CDR3 loop is CASSPNSYEQYF. The CDR3 DNA reads TGTGCCAGCAGTCCGAATAGCTACGAGCAGTACTTC.

This chain uses TRBV5-6 with TRBJ2-7; TRBD1 agrees at 10 bases. The CDR3 is made up of 16 amino acids. In germline, CDR1 is SGHDT, CDR2 YYEEEE. V dropped 4 bases and J dropped 5; count of bases not matched to a gene: 12. This CDR3 is CASSGGDRGPPDEQYF. The CDR3 DNA reads as TGTGCCAGCAGCGGTGGGGACAGGGGACCCCCAGACGAGCAGTACTTC.

The J gene is TRBJ2-1, the V gene TRBV6-5; TRBD2 agrees at 8 bases. With V trimmed by 8 bases and J by 10 bases, 10 bases remained unmatched. CDR1 and CDR2 from the germline V gene are MNHEY and SVGAGI. The CDR3 runs 13 residues. The CDR3 DNA follows: TGTGCCAGCGCCCGGGAGGGCCGTGGAGAGCAGTTCTTC. Amino acid sequence: CASAREGRGEQFF.